Following are 24 T cell receptor beta chains from one sample sequenced in a study of molecular identifiers for immune sequencing clone quantification. MiXCR was run by TCRdb on the PCR reads, yielding one entry per CDR3 protein. The table lists about 320,000 distinct CDR3 sequences, 20% to 25% of them singletons, with more than 0.8% in the top ten. The source material was naive CD8+ T cells from blood, with Jurkat cell RNA spiked in. Subset meaning: FACS-sorted CD8+CD4-CCR7+CD45RA+ naive T cells. These receptors were taken from a human donor in good health. Some libraries in this study had Jurkat cell RNA spiked in.

This clonotype was counted ten times or more. The rearrangement links TRBV6-1 to TRBJ1-5; D gene ambiguous. Germline CDR1 reads MNHNS; CDR2 reads SASEGT. The CDR3 is 17 residues long. Trimming took off 0 bases at V and 3 bases at J, with 15 bases between the two ends. The CDR3 region has the DNA TGTGCCAGCAGTGAAGCGAGGGCGGCACAGCTCAATCAGCCCCAGCATTTT. Its translation is CASSEARAAQLNQPQHF.

This clonotype was counted a few times. The rearrangement joins TRBV11-2 to TRBJ2-6; D not resolved. Germline lookup yields CDR1 SGHAT and CDR2 FQNNGV. CDR3 length equals 15 residues. V lost 7 bases, J lost 0 bases, and 10 bases lay in between. Here the CDR3 reads CASTLHSSGANVLTF. CDR3 in DNA: TGTGCCAGCACCCTCCATAGCTCTGGGGCCAACGTCCTGACTTTC.

The rearrangement joins TRBV7-9 to TRBJ1-1; D is uncertain. The germline gives CDR1 SEHNR, CDR2 FQNEAQ (reference sequence). The CDR3 loop spans 15 amino acids. V lost 7 bases and J lost 0, with 15 bases in between. As DNA, the CDR3 is TGTGCCAGCACTATAAGTGGGGTACTGAACACTGAAGCTTTCTTT. Translation gives CASTISGVLNTEAFF.

Note on this clonotype: Possible read error: a much larger clone is one base away. The chain carries TRBV7-3 and TRBJ2-7; D gene ambiguous. V was clipped by 0 bases and J by 1 base, with 10 bases between them. This CDR3 has 15 amino acids. Per germline, CDR1 SGHTA and CDR2 FQGTGA. For the CDR3, the DNA is TGTGCCAGCAGCTTAACGTGGGCAGCTTCCTACGAGCAGTACTTC. Translation: CASSLTWAASYEQYF. The whole variable domain, remainder taken from reference TRBV7-3 and TRBJ2-7, is GAGVSQTPSNKVTEKGKYVELRCDPISGHTALYWYRQSLGQGPEFLIYFQGTGAADDSGLPNDRFFAVRPEGSVSTLKIQRTERGDSAVYLCASSLTWAASYEQYFGPGTRLTVT.

On this clonotype itself: Possible read error: a much larger clone is one base away. V is TRBV7-2 and J is TRBJ2-1, with D perhaps matching TRBD2 (7 bases). Germline assignment: CDR1 SGHTA and CDR2 FQGNSA. The CDR3 totals 19 residues. The germline V and J ends were trimmed by 8 bases and 0 bases, with 26 bases remaining between them. In DNA form, the CDR3 reads TGTGCCAGCGGCCCGAAAGGGGGTCTAGCGGTGAGCTCCTACAATGAGCAGTTCTTC. It translates to CASGPKGGLAVSSYNEQFF.

This clonotype was observed a handful of times. A much larger clonotype is one base distant, so this may be a read error. The chain couples TRBV6-1 to TRBJ1-1; D is perhaps TRBD1 (5 bases). Germline CDR1 is MNHNS and CDR2 is SASEGT. The CDR3 contains 13 residues. CDR3 protein: CASSLGVSTEALF. DNA for the CDR3: TGTGCCAGCAGTCTAGGGGTGAGCACTGAAGCTCTCTTT.

At least ten counts were recorded for this clonotype. The chain is built from TRBV7-6 and TRBJ2-2; D is perhaps TRBD2 (6 bases). The V end lost 3 bases, the J end lost 5 bases, and 19 bases lay between the germline ends. Germline V lookup: CDR1 SGHVS, CDR2 FNYEAQ. The CDR3 has 17 amino acids. CDR3 residues: CASSFLRPRDGTGELFF. The CDR3, as DNA: TGTGCCAGCAGCTTCCTTCGCCCGCGGGATGGTACCGGGGAGCTGTTTTTT. Full variable domain (missing parts from reference TRBV7-6 and TRBJ2-2): GAGVSQSPRYKVTKRGQDVALRCDPISGHVSLYWYRQALGQGPEFLTYFNYEAQQDKSGLPNDRFSAERPEGSISTLTIQRTEQRDSAMYRCASSFLRPRDGTGELFFGEGSRLTVL.

In its sample, this clonotype was seen a few times. In DNA, the CDR3 is TGCGCCAGCAGCCATAAAGGGGCAGGGGCCGACGAGCAGTACTTC. This encodes CASSHKGAGADEQYF. V and J are TRBV4-1 and TRBJ2-7; possibly TRBD1 for D (6 bases). Trimming stripped 3 bases from V and 5 bases from J, with 17 bases between. CDR3 length: 15 amino acids. Germline loops: CDR1 MGHRA, CDR2 YSYEKL.

Details on this clonotype: The final CDR3 position lacks the conserved phenylalanine or tryptophan, pointing to a likely read error. The V call is TRBV9, the J call TRBJ2-4; the D gene could be TRBD1 or TRBD2 (5 bases each). This CDR3 region has 15 residues. Germline-derived CDR1 and CDR2 are SGDLS and YYNGEE. The V end was cut by 3 bases, the J end by 9 bases, with 19 bases between. The CDR3 bases are TGTGCCAGCAGCGGGGGGAGAGACGACCCTGCCATTCAGTACCTC. It translates to CASSGGRDDPAIQYL.

This clonotype was observed at least ten times. This chain joins TRBV7-9 and TRBJ1-2; no definite D call. Germline V gene lookup returns CDR1 SEHNR and CDR2 FQNEAQ (reference sequence). V lost 0 bases to trimming and J lost 1 base, with 12 bases between them. The CDR3 extends over 16 amino acids. The CDR3 DNA follows: TGTGCCAGCAGCTTAGCGAGTAAAGATATTAACTATGGCTACACCTTC. This codes for CASSLASKDINYGYTF.

This clonotype was recorded at least ten times. V is TRBV29-1 and J is TRBJ2-7; unclear D gene. There are 14 residues in the CDR3. Germline V gene sequence: CDR1 SQVTM, CDR2 ANQGSEA. The V gene lost 0 bases and the J gene lost 0 bases, with 9 bases spanning the gap. In nucleotides, the CDR3 is TGCAGCGTTGAAGACAGCTCGACCTCCTACGAGCAGTACTTC. Residues: CSVEDSSTSYEQYF.

This clonotype was detected many times. The chain is built from TRBV2 and TRBJ1-1; a weak D match, TRBD1 (5 bases). With 3 bases removed from V and 0 bases from J, the gap between germline ends came to 8 bases. The CDR3 contains 14 residues. Germline loops: CDR1 SNHLY, CDR2 FYNNEI. The CDR3 coding sequence is TGTGCCAGCAGTGAGGGACGTATGAACACTGAAGCTTTCTTT. Encoded protein: CASSEGRMNTEAFF. Together with reference TRBV2 and TRBJ1-1, the CDR3 gives the full variable domain: EPEVTQTPSHQVTQMGQEVILRCVPISNHLYFYWYRQILGQKVEFLVSFYNNEISEKSEIFDDQFSVERPDGSNFTLKIRSTKLEDSAMYFCASSEGRMNTEAFFGQGTRLTVV.

This clonotype was counted between two and nine times. This chain joins TRBV6-2 or TRBV6-3 and TRBJ2-5; D gene unclear. Germline assignment: CDR1 MNHEY and CDR2 SVGEGT. The CDR3 has 13 amino acids. Trimming cost V 6 bases and J 2 bases, with 10 bases left between them. CDR3: CASRRFIQETQYF. CDR3 bases: TGTGCCAGCAGGCGGTTCATTCAAGAGACCCAGTACTTC.

With respect to this clonotype: A much larger clone lies a single base off, so this may be a read error. The genes are TRBV5-4 and TRBJ2-7, with D uncertain. Germline V CDR1 and CDR2: SGHNT, YYREEE (reference sequence). There are 13 residues in the CDR3. Written as DNA, the CDR3 is TGTGCCAGCATTGCGGTGCCCACCTACGGGCAGTACTTC. Protein product: CASIAVPTYGQYF.

A note on this clonotype: With a much larger clone just one base away, this may be a read error. The J gene is TRBJ1-4, the V gene TRBV7-9, with 10 bases that match TRBD1. V trimming: 5 bases; J trimming: 12 bases; junction bases outside the gene matches: 15. The CDR3 is 16 residues long. Per germline, CDR1 SEHNR and CDR2 FQNEAQ (reference sequence). The CDR3 DNA reads TGTGCCAGCAGCAACGAAAGGGACAGGGGTGATCAACAACTGTTTTTT. Translation: CASSNERDRGDQQLFF.

The chain is built from TRBV27 and TRBJ2-5; no reliable D call. Germline CDR1 MNHEY, CDR2 SMNVEV (reference sequence). The CDR3 has 13 residues. The V gene lost 4 bases and the J gene lost 4 bases, with 10 bases spanning the gap. CDR3 nucleotides: TGTGCCAGCAGTTCCAGCTGGGCAGAGACCCAGTACTTC. This sequence encodes CASSSSWAETQYF.

This clonotype was recorded many times. Its ends do not fully match the called genes, so a read error is possible. V is TRBV20-1 and J is TRBJ2-7, with 7 nucleotides matching TRBD2. This CDR3 spans 11 amino acids. CDR1 DFQATT and CDR2 SNEGSKA come from the germline V gene (reference sequence). The CDR3 protein is CSARAGYEQYF. CDR3 sequence (DNA): TGCAGTGCCAGAGCGGGGTACGAGCAGTACTTC.

Many counts were recorded for this clonotype. V is TRBV5-1 and J is TRBJ1-1; the D gene is possibly TRBD1 (5 bases). V was pared by 2 bases and J by 4 bases, with 15 bases between. The CDR3 has 15 amino acids. Germline assignment: CDR1 SGHRS and CDR2 YFSETQ. The CDR3 DNA is TGCGCCAGCAGCTTAGGTCCGGGGGTTGTCACTGAAGCTTTCTTT. It encodes CASSLGPGVVTEAFF. Drawing the rest from reference TRBV5-1 and TRBJ1-1, the complete variable domain is KAGVTQTPRYLIKTRGQQVTLSCSPISGHRSVSWYQQTPGQGLQFLFEYFSETQRNKGNFPGRFSGRQFSNSRSEMNVSTLELGDSALYLCASSLGPGVVTEAFFGQGTRLTVV.

This chain connects TRBV12-3 or TRBV12-4 to TRBJ1-5; D is perhaps TRBD1 (5 bases). This CDR3 spans 15 amino acids. Deletions cut 7 bases from V and 3 bases from J, with 16 bases between. The CDR3 DNA sequence: TGTGCCAGCACCGAGGGACGGACTAACAATCAGCCCCAGCATTTT. Translating it yields CASTEGRTNNQPQHF.

This sequence joins TRBV11-2 and TRBJ1-1, with 8 nucleotides matching TRBD1. V lost 3 bases, J lost 5 bases, and 8 bases stayed unmatched. Germline V gives CDR1 SGHAT, CDR2 FQNNGV. The CDR3 length is 15 residues. The DNA for the CDR3 is TGTGCCAGCAGCTTTGTACAGGGGGTGATGACTGAAGCTTTCTTT. This gives the protein CASSFVQGVMTEAFF.

There are a few counts of this clonotype. This chain connects TRBV28 to TRBJ2-7; TRBD1 matches 10 bases. The trim removed 6 bases at V and 3 bases at J, leaving 8 bases unmatched. Germline CDR1 is MDHEN and CDR2 is SYDVKM. The length of the CDR3 is 15 residues. The chain's CDR3 is CASRDKTGGNYEQYF. CDR3 bases: TGTGCCAGCAGAGATAAGACAGGGGGCAACTACGAGCAGTACTTC. Full variable domain (remainder filled in from reference TRBV28 and TRBJ2-7): DVKVTQSSRYLVKRTGEKVFLECVQDMDHENMFWYRQDPGLGLRLIYFSYDVKMKEKGDIPEGYSVSREKKERFSLILESASTNQTSMYLCASRDKTGGNYEQYFGPGTRLTVT.

This clonotype was recorded at least ten times. This chain links TRBV6-2 or TRBV6-3 with TRBJ2-7, with D hard to call. V was shortened by 0 bases and J by 0 bases, with 0 bases between the two germline ends. The CDR3 sequence is 12 residues long. Germline V gives CDR1 MNHEY, CDR2 SVGEGT. The CDR3 DNA reads TGTGCCAGCAGTTACTCCTCCTACGAGCAGTACTTC. Protein sequence: CASSYSSYEQYF.

The V gene is TRBV19, the J gene TRBJ2-3; D is unclear. Between the trimmed V and J ends, which lost 4 bases and 1 base, there was a span of 15 bases. CDR1 LNHDA and CDR2 SQIVND come from the germline V gene (reference sequence). This CDR3 is built from 16 residues. CDR3 residues: CASSNPWIGGTDTQYF. CDR3 in DNA: TGTGCCAGTAGTAACCCCTGGATTGGCGGCACAGATACGCAGTATTTT.

To note about this clonotype: Being one base from a much bigger clone, this may be a read error. V and J are TRBV7-9 and TRBJ2-5; D possibly corresponds to TRBD2 (5 bases). Germline V CDR1 and CDR2: SEHNR, FQNEAQ (reference sequence). Trimming removed 5 bases from V and 4 bases from J, with 11 bases in between. CDR3 length: 13 amino acids. CDR3 amino acids: CASSRRGLETQYF. The CDR3 DNA follows: TGTGCCAGCAGCCGAAGAGGGTTAGAGACCCAGTACTTC.